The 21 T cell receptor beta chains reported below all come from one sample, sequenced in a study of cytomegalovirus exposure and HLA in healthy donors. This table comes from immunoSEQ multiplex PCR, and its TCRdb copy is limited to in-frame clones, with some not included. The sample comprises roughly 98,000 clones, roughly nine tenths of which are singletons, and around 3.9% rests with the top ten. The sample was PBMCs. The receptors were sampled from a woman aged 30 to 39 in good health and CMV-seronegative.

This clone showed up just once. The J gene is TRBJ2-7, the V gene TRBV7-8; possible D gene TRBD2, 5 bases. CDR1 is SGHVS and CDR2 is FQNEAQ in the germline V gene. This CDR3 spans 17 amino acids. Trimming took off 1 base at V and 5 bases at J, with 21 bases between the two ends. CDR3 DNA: TGTGCCAGCAGCTTAGTTAGCCCCTCGGAGGCTTCCGACGAGCAGTACTTC. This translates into CASSLVSPSEASDEQYF.

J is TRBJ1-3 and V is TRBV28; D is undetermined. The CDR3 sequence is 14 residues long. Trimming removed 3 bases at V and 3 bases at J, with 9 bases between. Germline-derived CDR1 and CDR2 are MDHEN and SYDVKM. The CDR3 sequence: CASSLLQFGNTIYF. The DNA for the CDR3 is TGTGCCAGCAGTTTGTTACAGTTTGGAAACACCATATATTTT.

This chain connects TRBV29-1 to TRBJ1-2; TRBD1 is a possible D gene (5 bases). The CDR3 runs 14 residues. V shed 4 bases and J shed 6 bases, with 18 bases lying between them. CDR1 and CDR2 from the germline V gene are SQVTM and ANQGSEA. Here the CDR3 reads CSVAVTGWRDGYTF. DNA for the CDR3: TGCAGCGTTGCGGTAACAGGCTGGAGGGATGGCTACACCTTC.

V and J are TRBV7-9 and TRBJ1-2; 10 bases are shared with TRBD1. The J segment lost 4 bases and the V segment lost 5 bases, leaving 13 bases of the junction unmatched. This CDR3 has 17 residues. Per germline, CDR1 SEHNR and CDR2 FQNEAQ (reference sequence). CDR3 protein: CASSARQGASPIYGYTF. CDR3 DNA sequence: TGTGCCAGCAGCGCTCGACAGGGGGCCTCGCCAATCTATGGCTACACCTTC.

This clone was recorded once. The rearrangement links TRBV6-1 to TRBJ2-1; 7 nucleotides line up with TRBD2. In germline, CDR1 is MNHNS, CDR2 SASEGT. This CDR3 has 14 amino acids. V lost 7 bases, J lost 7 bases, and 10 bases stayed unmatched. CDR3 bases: TGTGCCAGCACTCCCCAATGGGAGGGGAATGAGCAGTTCTTC. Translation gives CASTPQWEGNEQFF.

This CDR3 is CASSEWTGRGQPQHF. The CDR3 DNA is TGCGCCAGCAGCGAATGGACAGGCCGGGGGCAGCCCCAGCATTTT. This chain joins TRBV4-1 and TRBJ1-5; 7 bases line up with TRBD1. The V and J ends lost 5 bases and 7 bases, in that order; junction bases with no gene match: 11. The CDR3 runs to 15 residues. Per the germline V gene, CDR1 is MGHRA and CDR2 is YSYEKL.

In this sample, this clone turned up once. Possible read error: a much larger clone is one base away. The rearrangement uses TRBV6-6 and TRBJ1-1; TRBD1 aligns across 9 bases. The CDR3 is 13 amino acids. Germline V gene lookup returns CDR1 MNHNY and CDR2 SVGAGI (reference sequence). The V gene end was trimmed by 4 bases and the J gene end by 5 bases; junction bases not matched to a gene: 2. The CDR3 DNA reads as TGTGCCAGCAGTTTCGGACAGGGGACTGAAGCTTTCTTT. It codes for CASSFGQGTEAFF.

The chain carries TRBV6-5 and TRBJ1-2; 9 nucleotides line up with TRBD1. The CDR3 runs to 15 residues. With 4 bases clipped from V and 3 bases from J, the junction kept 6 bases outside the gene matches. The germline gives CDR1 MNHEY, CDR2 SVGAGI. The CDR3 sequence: CASSSLDRGYYGYTF. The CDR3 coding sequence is TGTGCCAGCAGTTCCCTTGACAGGGGGTACTATGGCTACACCTTC.

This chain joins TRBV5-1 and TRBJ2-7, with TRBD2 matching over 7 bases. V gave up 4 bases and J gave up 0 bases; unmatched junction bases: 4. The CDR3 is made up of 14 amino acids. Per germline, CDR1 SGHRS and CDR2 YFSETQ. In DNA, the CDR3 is TGCGCCAGCAGCACGAGCGGGGACTCCTACGAGCAGTACTTC. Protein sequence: CASSTSGDSYEQYF.

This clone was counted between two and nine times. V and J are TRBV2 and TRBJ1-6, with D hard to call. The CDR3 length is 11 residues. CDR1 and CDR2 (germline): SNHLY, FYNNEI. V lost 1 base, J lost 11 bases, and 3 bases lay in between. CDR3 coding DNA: TGTGCCAGCAGTGAAGTCACACCCCTCCACTTT. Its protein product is CASSEVTPLHF.

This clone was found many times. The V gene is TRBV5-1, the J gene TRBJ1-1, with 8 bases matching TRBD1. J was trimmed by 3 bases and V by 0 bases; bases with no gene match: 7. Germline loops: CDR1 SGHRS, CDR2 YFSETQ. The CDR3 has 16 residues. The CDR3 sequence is CASSLGTGFLDTEAFF. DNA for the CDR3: TGCGCCAGCAGCTTGGGGACAGGGTTCTTGGACACTGAAGCTTTCTTT. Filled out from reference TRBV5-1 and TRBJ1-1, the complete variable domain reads KAGVTQTPRYLIKTRGQQVTLSCSPISGHRSVSWYQQTPGQGLQFLFEYFSETQRNKGNFPGRFSGRQFSNSRSEMNVSTLELGDSALYLCASSLGTGFLDTEAFFGQGTRLTVV.

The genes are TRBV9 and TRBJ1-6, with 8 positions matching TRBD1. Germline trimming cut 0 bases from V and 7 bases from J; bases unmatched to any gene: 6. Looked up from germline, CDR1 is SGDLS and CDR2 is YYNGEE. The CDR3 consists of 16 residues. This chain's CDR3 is CASSVAPAGGNSPLHF. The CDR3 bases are TGTGCCAGCAGCGTAGCCCCGGCAGGGGGCAATTCACCCCTCCACTTT.

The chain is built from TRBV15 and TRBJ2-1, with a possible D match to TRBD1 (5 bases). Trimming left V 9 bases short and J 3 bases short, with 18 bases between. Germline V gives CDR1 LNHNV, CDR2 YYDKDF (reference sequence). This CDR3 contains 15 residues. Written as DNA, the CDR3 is TGTGCCACGACGGGTGCGGCAGGGTACTACAATGAGCAGTTCTTC. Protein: CATTGAAGYYNEQFF.

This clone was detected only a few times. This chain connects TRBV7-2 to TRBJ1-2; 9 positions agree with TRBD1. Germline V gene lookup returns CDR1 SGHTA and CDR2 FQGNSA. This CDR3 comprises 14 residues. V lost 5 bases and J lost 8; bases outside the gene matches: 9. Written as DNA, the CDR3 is TGTGCCAGCAGCCAAAGGACAGGGGCCCGAGGCTACACCTTC. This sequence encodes CASSQRTGARGYTF.

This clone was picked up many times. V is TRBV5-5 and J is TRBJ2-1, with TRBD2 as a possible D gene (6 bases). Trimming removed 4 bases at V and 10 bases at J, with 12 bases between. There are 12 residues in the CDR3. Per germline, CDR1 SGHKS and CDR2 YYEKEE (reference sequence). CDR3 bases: TGTGCCAGCAGCCCGGGAGTAGACGAGCAGTTCTTC. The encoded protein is CASSPGVDEQFF. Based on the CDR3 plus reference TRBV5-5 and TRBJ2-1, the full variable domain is DAGVTQSPTHLIKTRGQQVTLRCSPISGHKSVSWYQQVLGQGPQFIFQYYEKEERGRGNFPDRFSARQFPNYSSELNVNALLLGDSALYLCASSPGVDEQFFGPGTRLTVL.

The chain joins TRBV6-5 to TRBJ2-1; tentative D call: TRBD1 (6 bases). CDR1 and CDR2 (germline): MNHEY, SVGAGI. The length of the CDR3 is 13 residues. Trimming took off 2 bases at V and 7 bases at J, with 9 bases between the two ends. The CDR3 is CASSYTTGNEQFF. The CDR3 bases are TGTGCCAGCAGTTACACTACAGGGAATGAGCAGTTCTTC.

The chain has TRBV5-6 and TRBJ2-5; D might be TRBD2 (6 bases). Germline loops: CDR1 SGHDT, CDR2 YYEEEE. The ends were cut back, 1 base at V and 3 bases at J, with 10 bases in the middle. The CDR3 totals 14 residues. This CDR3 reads CASSLRSGEETQYF. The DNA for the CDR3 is TGTGCCAGCAGCTTGCGTAGCGGCGAAGAGACCCAGTACTTC.

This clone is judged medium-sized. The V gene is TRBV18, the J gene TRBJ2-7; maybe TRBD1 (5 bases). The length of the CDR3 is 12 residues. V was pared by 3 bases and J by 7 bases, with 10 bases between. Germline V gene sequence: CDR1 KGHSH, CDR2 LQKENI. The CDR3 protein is CASSPDSPEQYF. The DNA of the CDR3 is TGTGCCAGCTCACCTGACAGCCCGGAGCAGTACTTC. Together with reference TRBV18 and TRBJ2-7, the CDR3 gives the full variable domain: NAGVMQNPRHLVRRRGQEARLRCSPMKGHSHVYWYRQLPEEGLKFMVYLQKENIIDESGMPKERFSAEFPKEGPSILRIQQVVRGDSAAYFCASSPDSPEQYFGPGTRLTVT.

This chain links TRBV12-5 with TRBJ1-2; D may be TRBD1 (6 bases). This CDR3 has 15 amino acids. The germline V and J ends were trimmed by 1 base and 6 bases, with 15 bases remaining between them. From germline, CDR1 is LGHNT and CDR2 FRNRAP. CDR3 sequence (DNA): TGTGCTAGTGGTTTGGATCGGGGGGCGATGAATGGCTACACCTTC. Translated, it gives CASGLDRGAMNGYTF.

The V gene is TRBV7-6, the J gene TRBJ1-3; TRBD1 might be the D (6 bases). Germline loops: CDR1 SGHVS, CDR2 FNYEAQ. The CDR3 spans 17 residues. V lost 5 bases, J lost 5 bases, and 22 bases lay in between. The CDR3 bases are TGTGCCAGCAGCCCTGGGGGTTGGGACAAAGCTCGAAACACCATATATTTT. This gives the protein CASSPGGWDKARNTIYF.

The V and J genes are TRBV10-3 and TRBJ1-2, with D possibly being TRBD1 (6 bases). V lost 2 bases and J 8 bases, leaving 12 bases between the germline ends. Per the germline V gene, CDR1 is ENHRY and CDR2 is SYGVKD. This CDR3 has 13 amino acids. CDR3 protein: CAISEGQSEGYTF. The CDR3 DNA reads TGTGCCATCAGTGAGGGACAGTCGGAAGGCTACACCTTC.